This TCR beta chain comes out of a study of blood T cell repertoires in COVID-19 (dated by TCRdb to about 2020). About the investigation overall: Collaborator samples came from the United States, Italy and Spain and covered acute and convalescent phases of COVID-19. The material from the prospective study consisted of cDNA or gDNA derived from T cells, B-cell-depleted T cells, or PBMCs. Deeply sampled blood TCRbeta repertoires from subjects exposed to, actively infected with, or recovered from COVID-19 were included in the dataset. The repertoires were made available in a free public database intended to serve as a resource for research on the immune response to SARS-CoV-2. The samples were drawn from two sources: the first 160 participants of the ongoing ImmuneRACE study, and 1,000 to 1,500 subjects contributed by 6 global collaborators. Where HLA class I and class II types were available, the types were taken from metadata supplied by the sample provider, not from assay-based typing. Sample metadata almost always included a de-identified subject ID, COVID-19 status, age in years and sex. Broad study findings and their caveats: How much clinical and demographic metadata was included differed by source and by participant, and the metadata was provided uncurated.

Taken from cysteine to phenylalanine, the CDR3 has 14 residues. Only the CDR3 DNA is retained, 42 bases long and in frame from the first base. V was cut back by 7 bases and J by 2 bases, leaving a gap of 15 bases between them. From a lookup of the germline V gene (reference sequence), CDR1 and CDR2 are MNHNY and SVGAGI. Details on this clone: There is no known antigen for this receptor. Base qualities are not recorded, but no much larger clone differs from it by a single base.

TCRbeta CDR3 regions were amplified from genomic DNA by means of the immunoSEQ Assay, a bias-controlled multiplex PCR. Concerning the study's data processing: The number of nucleated cells in each sample was estimated from the amplification of reference gene primers within the assay. To quantify the absolute abundance of each unique TCRbeta CDR3 rearrangement, sequence reads were collapsed and filtered. For each sample, productive Simpson clonality was calculated as the square root of Simpson's diversity index over productive rearrangements. TCRdb retrieved this table from immuneACCESS and kept in-frame rearrangements only. Not all clones are present; in checked studies, unresolved V genes account for under half, and no reason is known for the remainder. From that table come the V and J calls and clone size; the DNA was used to work out D and trimming. This sample gives 70,000 to 95,000 clones in total; 75% to 85% of them show up just once. The ten largest clones add up to approximately 13% of the sample.

Collaborating institutions collected whole blood in K2EDTA tubes following their own protocols. For TCRbeta analysis, collaborator samples were shipped as frozen whole blood, as isolated PBMCs, or as DNA extracted from either sample type. Recombination linked TRBV6-6 to TRBJ2-7; TRBD1 is possibly the D segment (6 matching bases). Sequenced: peripheral blood. The clonotype originates from a human donor in a cohort sampled during active COVID-19. In nucleotide form, the sequence is TGTGCCAGCACCCTACAGGGTATTCCCTACGAGCAGTACTTC. Its product reads: CASTLQGIPYEQYF.